A selection of T cell receptor beta chains follows, all from one sample in a study of cytomegalovirus exposure and HLA in healthy donors. Assay used: immunoSEQ multiplex PCR; TCRdb lists only in-frame clones, some missing. The sample carries some 150,000 clones, approximately 60% recorded once. Sequencing used PBMCs. All receptors come from a woman aged 60-75 years in good health and CMV-seropositive. Both conserved end residues are part of each CDR3. Fields, in order: D gene, J gene, clone size, V gene, CDR3 protein, CDR3 DNA. The D gene is left open where the match is weak. Not all rows give a size; the values are once, few, many and, for expanded clones, a class.

>-|TRBJ2-1|-|TRBV9
CASSVDCIGTHNNEQFF
TGTGCCAGCAGCGTAGACTGCATCGGGACTCACAACAATGAGCAGTTCTTC
>-|TRBJ2-7|-|TRBV6-5
CASSSESYEQYF
TGTGCCAGCAGTAGCGAGTCCTACGAGCAGTACTTC
>-|TRBJ2-1|-|TRBV5-4
CASSRGSEQFF
TGTGCCAGCAGCCGTGGGAGTGAGCAGTTCTTC
>-|TRBJ1-1|-|TRBV7-2
CASTFTGSTEAFF
TGTGCCAGCACCTTTACAGGGAGCACTGAAGCTTTCTTT
>-|TRBJ2-5|-|TRBV28
CASSFVAGLRETQYF
TGTGCCAGCAGTTTCGTCGCAGGGTTACGAGAGACCCAGTACTTC
>-|TRBJ2-4|-|TRBV4-3
CASSQDRWAGPSSF
TGCGCCAGCAGCCAAGATCGGTGGGCAGGCCCCTCGTCCTTC
>TRBD2|TRBJ2-7|-|TRBV28
CASEKTGGLAGEPYEQYF
TGTGCCAGCGAAAAGACAGGAGGACTAGCGGGAGAACCCTACGAGCAGTACTTC
>TRBD2|TRBJ2-3|-|TRBV11-2
CASSLGGEAGNRWADTQYF
TGTGCCAGCAGCTTGGGGGGAGAAGCGGGAAATCGATGGGCAGATACGCAGTATTTT
>-|TRBJ1-1|few|TRBV19
CASSTRGFGTEAFF
TGTGCCAGTAGTACACGGGGATTCGGCACTGAAGCTTTCTTT
>-|TRBJ2-7|-|TRBV6-5
CASSPVEGPYEQYF
TGTGCCAGCAGTCCCGTTGAGGGCCCCTACGAGCAGTACTTC
>-|TRBJ2-1|-|TRBV28
CASTHRVRDLPVNEQFF
TGTGCCAGCACCCACCGGGTGCGGGATCTCCCAGTCAATGAGCAGTTCTTC
>-|TRBJ1-4|-|TRBV27
CASSFGPGGKLFF
TGTGCCAGCAGTTTCGGACCCGGGGGGAAACTGTTTTTT
>-|TRBJ2-7|-|TRBV28
CASSLGDWKDSYEQYF
TGTGCCAGCAGTTTAGGTGACTGGAAAGACTCCTACGAGCAGTACTTC
>-|TRBJ2-3|-|TRBV28
CASSPRQYTDTQYF
TGTGCCAGCAGTCCGAGACAGTACACAGATACGCAGTATTTT
>-|TRBJ2-1|-|TRBV30
CAWSRLADEQFF
TGTGCCTGGAGTCGGCTAGCCGATGAGCAGTTCTTC
>-|TRBJ2-5|-|TRBV5-1
CASSSGEGETQYF
TGCGCCAGCAGCTCAGGGGAAGGAGAGACCCAGTACTTC
>TRBD1|TRBJ1-1|-|TRBV27
CASSLIMGQSNTEAFF
TGTGCCAGCAGTTTAATAATGGGACAGTCAAACACTGAAGCTTTCTTT
>TRBD1|TRBJ2-7|few|TRBV5-1
CASSLLPGQGGHEQYF
TGCGCCAGCAGCCTCTTGCCGGGACAGGGAGGCCACGAGCAGTACTTC
>-|TRBJ2-5|-|TRBV5-1
CASSSQGYQETQYF
TGCGCCAGCAGCTCCCAGGGGTACCAAGAGACCCAGTACTTC
>TRBD2|TRBJ2-5|-|TRBV6-5
CASSYAGVPQETQYF
TGTGCCAGCAGTTACGCGGGAGTACCCCAAGAGACCCAGTACTTC
>-|TRBJ2-6|few|TRBV5-4
CASSLRGAGANVLTF
TGTGCCAGCAGCTTGAGGGGCGCTGGGGCCAACGTCCTGACTTTC
>TRBD1|TRBJ2-3|-|TRBV7-2
CASSFGQGGQYF
TGTGCCAGCAGCTTTGGACAGGGTGGGCAGTATTTT
>-|TRBJ2-1|-|TRBV19
CASSISRYNEQFF
TGTGCCAGTAGTATTAGTCGGTACAATGAGCAGTTCTTC
>-|TRBJ1-1|-|TRBV5-5
CASSLRQVVNTEAFF
TGTGCCAGCAGCCTCCGACAGGTGGTGAACACTGAAGCTTTCTTT
>TRBD1|TRBJ1-6|-|TRBV6-1
CASSGDRTLYNSPLHF
TGTGCCAGCAGTGGGGACAGGACCCTCTATAATTCACCCCTCCACTTT
>-|TRBJ1-3|-|TRBV15
CATAGGRWGNTIYF
TGTGCCACCGCGGGGGGACGGTGGGGAAACACCATATATTTT
>-|TRBJ1-3|-|TRBV5-6
CASSPTGSGNTIYF
TGTGCCAGCAGCCCGACAGGTTCCGGAAACACCATATATTTT
>-|TRBJ2-1|-|TRBV5-8
CASSLAMVIGGMEQFF
TGTGCCAGCAGCTTGGCCATGGTAATAGGCGGAATGGAGCAGTTCTTC
>-|TRBJ2-5|-|TRBV7-9
CSSSSGRDTWMETQYF
TGTTCCAGCAGCTCCGGCCGGGACACCTGGATGGAGACCCAGTACTTC
>-|TRBJ2-7|-|TRBV30
CAWSVGGASYEQYF
TGTGCCTGGAGTGTAGGAGGGGCCTCCTACGAGCAGTACTTC
>-|TRBJ1-5|-|TRBV7-2
CASSSVAGFQPQHF
TGTGCCAGCAGCTCCGTGGCAGGGTTTCAGCCCCAGCATTTT
>-|TRBJ1-6|-|TRBV5-6
CASSSIFTSRGNSPLHF
TGTGCCAGCAGCTCCATTTTTACCTCACGAGGGAATTCACCCCTCCACTTT
>-|TRBJ2-5|-|TRBV5-4
CASSSGGGFRETQYF
TGTGCCAGCAGCTCCGGAGGGGGCTTCAGGGAGACCCAGTACTTC
>TRBD2|TRBJ2-1|-|TRBV13
CASSRATGLAKYNEQFF
TGTGCCAGCAGCCGTGCGACGGGACTAGCGAAGTACAATGAGCAGTTCTTC
>TRBD1|TRBJ2-2|-|TRBV7-3
CASSRQGSTGELFF
TGTGCCAGCAGTCGACAGGGTTCCACCGGGGAGCTGTTTTTT
>-|TRBJ1-1|once|TRBV30
CAWRGRGALRTEAFF
TGTGCCTGGAGGGGCAGGGGTGCCTTGCGGACTGAAGCTTTCTTT
>TRBD1|TRBJ1-2|-|TRBV6-5
CASRTGQGAGYGYTF
TGTGCCAGCAGGACGGGACAGGGGGCGGGCTATGGCTACACCTTC
>-|TRBJ2-1|few|TRBV7-3
CASSNLGPSRNNEQFF
TGTGCCAGCAGCAATTTGGGGCCTAGTAGAAACAATGAGCAGTTCTTC
>TRBD2|TRBJ2-3|-|TRBV27
CASSFPSYPSGRLDTQYF
TGTGCCAGCAGTTTCCCCTCCTACCCTAGCGGGAGGTTGGATACGCAGTATTTT